The rows below give T cell receptor beta chains drawn from one sample of a study of T-cell reconstitution after alpha-beta-depleted transplantation in children. TCRdb re-analysed the PCR reads in MiXCR, keeping a single row per CDR3 protein. The sample includes fewer than 1 million distinct CDR3 sequences, 16% of them seen just once. The sequencing here drew on PBMCs, mostly from graft donor cells, taken 360 days after TCRalphabeta/CD19-depleted stem cell transplant. The receptors were sampled from a male patient younger than 18 who had a stem cell transplant for acute lymphoblastic leukemia, so the T cells may come from the graft donor. CDR3s include the opening cysteine and the closing phenylalanine or tryptophan. A D gene is named only where the DNA matches it firmly. Size tells how often a clone was seen (once, few, many) or the class of an expanded clone, and some rows leave it out.

d_gene: .; len: 14; j_gene: TRBJ2-3; v_gene: TRBV10-3; abundance: many; CDR3aa: CAISEGIPTDTQYF; CDR3nt: TGTGCCATCAGTGAAGGGATTCCCACAGATACGCAGTATTTT
d_gene: TRBD2; len: 14; j_gene: TRBJ2-1; v_gene: TRBV12-3/TRBV12-4; abundance: few; CDR3aa: CASTKRGPYNEQFF; CDR3nt: TGTGCCAGCACGAAGCGGGGACCCTACAATGAGCAGTTCTTC
d_gene: .; len: 16; j_gene: TRBJ2-3; v_gene: TRBV27; abundance: .; CDR3aa: CASHNLNPASTDTQYF; CDR3nt: TGTGCCAGTCACAACCTTAATCCAGCTAGCACAGATACGCAGTATTTT
d_gene: .; len: 13; j_gene: TRBJ2-2; v_gene: TRBV2; abundance: many; CDR3aa: CASSGPNTGELFF; CDR3nt: TGTGCCAGCTCTGGTCCGAACACCGGGGAGCTGTTTTTT
d_gene: .; len: 11; j_gene: TRBJ2-1; v_gene: TRBV7-6; abundance: .; CDR3aa: CASSINREQFF; CDR3nt: TGTGCCAGCAGCATAAACAGGGAGCAGTTCTTC
d_gene: .; len: 15; j_gene: TRBJ1-3; v_gene: TRBV7-9; abundance: few; CDR3aa: CASSLSGDYGNTIYF; CDR3nt: TGTGCCAGCAGCTTAAGCGGGGACTATGGAAACACCATATATTTT
d_gene: .; len: 16; j_gene: TRBJ2-7; v_gene: TRBV7-9; abundance: many; CDR3aa: CASSPLFAGRIYEQYF; CDR3nt: TGTGCCAGCAGCCCCTTGTTTGCAGGGAGGATCTACGAGCAGTACTTC
d_gene: TRBD2; len: 16; j_gene: TRBJ2-3; v_gene: TRBV18; abundance: .; CDR3aa: CASSPPLAGVVDTQYF; CDR3nt: TGTGCCAGCTCACCACCGCTAGCGGGAGTAGTAGATACGCAGTATTTT
d_gene: .; len: 15; j_gene: TRBJ2-1; v_gene: TRBV18; abundance: many; CDR3aa: CASSPGLDRPNEQFF; CDR3nt: TGTGCCAGCTCACCCGGCCTAGACAGGCCCAATGAGCAGTTCTTC
d_gene: TRBD2; len: 15; j_gene: TRBJ2-7; v_gene: TRBV11-2; abundance: .; CDR3aa: CASSFWTSGTCEQYF; CDR3nt: TGTGCCAGCAGCTTTTGGACTAGCGGGACCTGCGAGCAGTACTTC
d_gene: .; len: 15; j_gene: TRBJ2-7; v_gene: TRBV20-1; abundance: .; CDR3aa: CSARDLRQVIYEQYF; CDR3nt: TGCAGTGCTAGAGATCTTCGACAGGTCATCTACGAGCAGTACTTC
d_gene: .; len: 15; j_gene: TRBJ2-5; v_gene: TRBV7-8; abundance: .; CDR3aa: CASSLIQSLQETQYF; CDR3nt: TGTGCCAGCAGCTTAATTCAGAGTCTTCAAGAGACCCAGTACTTC
d_gene: TRBD2; len: 19; j_gene: TRBJ2-7; v_gene: TRBV10-1; abundance: many; CDR3aa: CASSELGASGRKKRYEQYF; CDR3nt: TGCGCCAGCAGTGAGTTAGGTGCTAGCGGGAGGAAGAAACGATACGAGCAGTACTTC
d_gene: TRBD1; len: 15; j_gene: TRBJ2-5; v_gene: TRBV7-3; abundance: .; CDR3aa: CASSSTRDRPETQYF; CDR3nt: TGTGCCAGCAGCTCCACAAGGGACAGGCCAGAGACCCAGTACTTC
d_gene: .; len: 19; j_gene: TRBJ2-3; v_gene: TRBV7-8; abundance: few; CDR3aa: CASSFQSQLGRASTDTQYF; CDR3nt: TGTGCCAGCAGCTTCCAGTCGCAACTGGGTCGGGCTAGCACAGATACGCAGTATTTT
d_gene: TRBD2; len: 18; j_gene: TRBJ2-3; v_gene: TRBV10-3; abundance: few; CDR3aa: CAISESKTSGTQVDTQYF; CDR3nt: TGTGCCATCAGTGAGTCGAAGACTAGCGGGACCCAGGTGGATACGCAGTATTTT
d_gene: .; len: 11; j_gene: TRBJ2-1; v_gene: TRBV20-1; abundance: many; CDR3aa: CSARGNNEQFF; CDR3nt: TGCAGTGCTAGGGGGAACAATGAGCAGTTCTTC
d_gene: TRBD2; len: 16; j_gene: TRBJ2-2; v_gene: TRBV5-1; abundance: many; CDR3aa: CASSWTSGRNTGELFF; CDR3nt: TGCGCCAGCAGCTGGACTAGCGGGAGGAACACCGGGGAGCTGTTTTTT
d_gene: .; len: 16; j_gene: TRBJ1-5; v_gene: TRBV20-1; abundance: .; CDR3aa: CSARDRVKQGRSPQHF; CDR3nt: TGCAGTGCTAGAGATAGAGTCAAACAGGGACGGTCGCCCCAGCATTTT
d_gene: TRBD2; len: 16; j_gene: TRBJ2-7; v_gene: TRBV3-1; abundance: .; CDR3aa: CASSKVPLAVSYEQYF; CDR3nt: TGTGCCAGCAGCAAGGTCCCGCTAGCGGTCTCCTACGAGCAGTACTTC
d_gene: .; len: 14; j_gene: TRBJ2-3; v_gene: TRBV29-1; abundance: few; CDR3aa: CSVTRARSTDTQYF; CDR3nt: TGCAGCGTCACCAGGGCAAGGTCCACAGATACGCAGTATTTT
d_gene: TRBD2; len: 18; j_gene: TRBJ2-7; v_gene: TRBV12-3/TRBV12-4; abundance: .; CDR3aa: CASSTRTSGQTKSYEQYF; CDR3nt: TGTGCCAGCAGCACACGGACTAGCGGGCAAACCAAGTCTTACGAGCAGTACTTC
d_gene: .; len: 12; j_gene: TRBJ2-1; v_gene: TRBV20-1; abundance: many; CDR3aa: CSASLSYNEQFF; CDR3nt: TGCAGTGCTAGTCTCTCCTACAATGAGCAGTTCTTC
d_gene: .; len: 13; j_gene: TRBJ2-7; v_gene: TRBV3-1; abundance: .; CDR3aa: CASSMGVAYEQYF; CDR3nt: TGTGCCAGCTCGATGGGGGTCGCTTACGAGCAGTACTTC
d_gene: TRBD2; len: 17; j_gene: TRBJ2-1; v_gene: TRBV6-1; abundance: many; CDR3aa: CASSTTSGRGSYNEQFF; CDR3nt: TGTGCCAGCAGTACCACTAGCGGGAGGGGGTCCTACAATGAGCAGTTCTTC
d_gene: .; len: 17; j_gene: TRBJ2-3; v_gene: TRBV21-1; abundance: many; CDR3aa: CATPLWTGLEVTDTQYF; CDR3nt: TGTGCCACCCCTTTGTGGACAGGGCTTGAAGTAACAGATACGCAGTATTTT
d_gene: .; len: 12; j_gene: TRBJ1-1; v_gene: TRBV7-3; abundance: .; CDR3aa: CASSPGTGEAFF; CDR3nt: TGTGCCAGCAGCCCGGGTACTGGTGAAGCTTTCTTT
d_gene: .; len: 17; j_gene: TRBJ2-6; v_gene: TRBV5-1; abundance: .; CDR3aa: CASSTYPGGSGANVLTF; CDR3nt: TGCGCCAGCAGCACCTACCCCGGCGGCTCTGGGGCCAACGTCCTGACTTTC
d_gene: TRBD2; len: 14; j_gene: TRBJ2-1; v_gene: TRBV7-3; abundance: .; CDR3aa: CASSLGRGNNEQFF; CDR3nt: TGTGCCAGCAGCTTAGGGCGGGGGAACAATGAGCAGTTCTTC
d_gene: .; len: 16; j_gene: TRBJ2-7; v_gene: TRBV7-8; abundance: few; CDR3aa: CASSFQRGLGGREQYF; CDR3nt: TGTGCCAGCAGCTTCCAACGCGGGCTGGGTGGGAGAGAGCAGTACTTC
d_gene: TRBD1; len: 14; j_gene: TRBJ1-4; v_gene: TRBV5-6; abundance: .; CDR3aa: CASRLTGTNEKLFF; CDR3nt: TGTGCCAGCAGACTGACAGGGACTAATGAAAAACTGTTTTTT
d_gene: .; len: 13; j_gene: TRBJ1-5; v_gene: TRBV29-1; abundance: .; CDR3aa: CSVQTRSNQPQHF; CDR3nt: TGCAGCGTTCAGACCCGAAGCAATCAGCCCCAGCATTTT
d_gene: .; len: 15; j_gene: TRBJ2-2; v_gene: TRBV5-1; abundance: many; CDR3aa: CASSLGPTNTGELFF; CDR3nt: TGCGCCAGCAGCTTGGGTCCGACGAACACCGGGGAGCTGTTTTTT
d_gene: TRBD2; len: 15; j_gene: TRBJ2-7; v_gene: TRBV14; abundance: few; CDR3aa: CASSLKRETPYEQYF; CDR3nt: TGTGCCAGCAGCCTCAAGCGGGAGACACCCTACGAGCAGTACTTC
d_gene: TRBD2; len: 17; j_gene: TRBJ2-5; v_gene: TRBV10-1; abundance: .; CDR3aa: CASSEGLAGDGGETQYF; CDR3nt: TGCGCCAGCAGTGAAGGACTAGCGGGAGATGGAGGAGAGACCCAGTACTTC
d_gene: .; len: 8; j_gene: TRBJ2-6; v_gene: TRBV29-1; abundance: few; CDR3aa: CSVPKNIF; CDR3nt: TGCAGCGTCCCCAAGAACATTTTC
d_gene: .; len: 13; j_gene: TRBJ2-5; v_gene: TRBV20-1; abundance: .; CDR3aa: CSAREPGLGTQYF; CDR3nt: TGCAGTGCTAGAGAACCGGGCCTCGGGACCCAGTACTTC
d_gene: .; len: 15; j_gene: TRBJ2-5; v_gene: TRBV10-3; abundance: few; CDR3aa: CAISEPFRGEETQYF; CDR3nt: TGTGCCATCAGTGAGCCATTTAGGGGGGAAGAGACCCAGTACTTC
d_gene: .; len: 14; j_gene: TRBJ1-5; v_gene: TRBV7-2; abundance: .; CDR3aa: CASSFPGGYQPQHF; CDR3nt: TGTGCCAGCAGCTTCCCTGGGGGTTATCAGCCCCAGCATTTT
d_gene: .; len: 14; j_gene: TRBJ2-7; v_gene: TRBV6-1; abundance: .; CDR3aa: CASRGTSLGWEQYF; CDR3nt: TGTGCCAGCAGAGGGACATCCTTAGGTTGGGAGCAGTACTTC
d_gene: TRBD2; len: 19; j_gene: TRBJ2-7; v_gene: TRBV4-1; abundance: .; CDR3aa: CASSQLDISVWGGRDEQYF; CDR3nt: TGCGCCAGCAGCCAATTAGACATTTCTGTTTGGGGAGGGAGAGACGAGCAGTACTTC
d_gene: .; len: 15; j_gene: TRBJ2-7; v_gene: TRBV19; abundance: .; CDR3aa: CASSKPGLASYEQYF; CDR3nt: TGTGCCAGTAGTAAACCGGGACTGGCCTCCTACGAGCAGTACTTC
d_gene: TRBD2; len: 13; j_gene: TRBJ2-3; v_gene: TRBV7-9; abundance: .; CDR3aa: CASSLTSLDTQYF; CDR3nt: TGTGCCAGCAGCTTGACTAGCTTGGATACGCAGTATTTT
d_gene: .; len: 15; j_gene: TRBJ1-5; v_gene: TRBV10-3; abundance: few; CDR3aa: CAISDFSGINQPQHF; CDR3nt: TGTGCCATCAGTGATTTTTCAGGGATCAATCAGCCCCAGCATTTT